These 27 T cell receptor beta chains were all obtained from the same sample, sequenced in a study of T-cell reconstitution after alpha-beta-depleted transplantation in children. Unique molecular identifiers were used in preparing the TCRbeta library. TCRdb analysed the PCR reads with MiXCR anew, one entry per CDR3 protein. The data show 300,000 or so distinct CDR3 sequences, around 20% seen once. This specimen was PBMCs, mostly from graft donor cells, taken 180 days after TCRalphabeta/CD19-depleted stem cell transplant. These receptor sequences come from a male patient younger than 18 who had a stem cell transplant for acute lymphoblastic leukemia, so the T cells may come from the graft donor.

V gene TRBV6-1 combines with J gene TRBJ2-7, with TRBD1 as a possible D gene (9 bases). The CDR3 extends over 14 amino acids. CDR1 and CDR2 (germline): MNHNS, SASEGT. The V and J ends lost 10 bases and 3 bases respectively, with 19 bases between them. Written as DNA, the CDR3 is TGTGCCACCCGGGGGGGACAGGGAGTCTACGAGCAGTACTTC. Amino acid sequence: CATRGGQGVYEQYF.

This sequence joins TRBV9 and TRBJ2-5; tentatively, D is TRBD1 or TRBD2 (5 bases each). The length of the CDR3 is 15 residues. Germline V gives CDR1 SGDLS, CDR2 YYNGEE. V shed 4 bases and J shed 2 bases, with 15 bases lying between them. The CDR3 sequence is CASSPRGPVQETQYF. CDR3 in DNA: TGTGCCAGCAGCCCCCGGGGACCTGTACAAGAGACCCAGTACTTC.

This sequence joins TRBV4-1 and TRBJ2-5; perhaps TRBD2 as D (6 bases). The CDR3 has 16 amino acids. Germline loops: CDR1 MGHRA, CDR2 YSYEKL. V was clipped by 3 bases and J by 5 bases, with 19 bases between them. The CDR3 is CASSQGRGGNRETQYF. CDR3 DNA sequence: TGCGCCAGCAGCCAGGGACGTGGAGGGAATCGTGAGACCCAGTACTTC.

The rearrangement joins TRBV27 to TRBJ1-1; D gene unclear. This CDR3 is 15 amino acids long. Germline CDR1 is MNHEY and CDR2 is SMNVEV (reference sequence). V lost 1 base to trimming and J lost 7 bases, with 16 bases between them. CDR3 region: CASSLLGYGRSEAFF. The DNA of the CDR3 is TGTGCCAGCAGTTTATTGGGGTACGGACGGAGTGAAGCTTTCTTT.

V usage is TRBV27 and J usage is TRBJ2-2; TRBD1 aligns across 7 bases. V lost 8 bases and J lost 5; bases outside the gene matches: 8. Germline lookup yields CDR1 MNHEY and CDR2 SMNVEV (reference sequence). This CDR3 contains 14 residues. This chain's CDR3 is CASWATGWTGELFF. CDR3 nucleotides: TGTGCCAGCTGGGCGACAGGGTGGACCGGGGAGCTGTTTTTT.

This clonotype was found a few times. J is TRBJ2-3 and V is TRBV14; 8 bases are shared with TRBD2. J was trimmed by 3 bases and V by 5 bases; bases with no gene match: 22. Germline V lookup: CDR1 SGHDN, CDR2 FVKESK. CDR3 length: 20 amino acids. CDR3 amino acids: CASSFKLRDRLAFSTDTQYF. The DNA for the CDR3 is TGTGCCAGCAGCTTTAAACTACGAGATCGACTAGCGTTCAGTACAGATACGCAGTATTTT. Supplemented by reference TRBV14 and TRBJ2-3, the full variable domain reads EAGVTQFPSHSVIEKGQTVTLRCDPISGHDNLYWYRRVMGKEIKFLLHFVKESKQDESGMPNNRFLAERTGGTYSTLKVQPAELEDSGVYFCASSFKLRDRLAFSTDTQYFGPGTRLTVL.

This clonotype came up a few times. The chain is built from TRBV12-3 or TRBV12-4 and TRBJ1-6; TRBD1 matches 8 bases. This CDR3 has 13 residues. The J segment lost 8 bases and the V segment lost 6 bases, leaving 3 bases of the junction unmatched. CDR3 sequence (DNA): TGTGCCAGCAGCCTGGACAGGGATTCACCCCTCCACTTT. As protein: CASSLDRDSPLHF.

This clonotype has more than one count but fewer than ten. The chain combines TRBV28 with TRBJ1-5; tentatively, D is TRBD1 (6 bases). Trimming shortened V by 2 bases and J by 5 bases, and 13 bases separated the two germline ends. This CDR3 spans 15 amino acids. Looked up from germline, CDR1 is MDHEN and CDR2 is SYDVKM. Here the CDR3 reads CASSLGQGLHQPQHF. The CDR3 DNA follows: TGTGCCAGCAGTTTAGGTCAGGGGTTGCATCAGCCCCAGCATTTT.

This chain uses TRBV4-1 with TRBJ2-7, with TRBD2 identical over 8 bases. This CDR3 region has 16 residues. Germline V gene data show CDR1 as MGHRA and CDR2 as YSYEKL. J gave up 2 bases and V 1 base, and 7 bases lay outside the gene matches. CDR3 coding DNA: TGCGCCAGCAGCCAAGTTGGGCTAGCGGGTACCTACGAGCAGTACTTC. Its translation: CASSQVGLAGTYEQYF.

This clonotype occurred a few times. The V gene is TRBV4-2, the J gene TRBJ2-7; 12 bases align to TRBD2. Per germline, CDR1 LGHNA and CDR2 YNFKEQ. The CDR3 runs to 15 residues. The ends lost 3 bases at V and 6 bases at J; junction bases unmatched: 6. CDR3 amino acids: CASSHSSGRGFEQYF. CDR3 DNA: TGTGCCAGCAGCCACTCTAGCGGGAGGGGGTTCGAGCAGTACTTC.

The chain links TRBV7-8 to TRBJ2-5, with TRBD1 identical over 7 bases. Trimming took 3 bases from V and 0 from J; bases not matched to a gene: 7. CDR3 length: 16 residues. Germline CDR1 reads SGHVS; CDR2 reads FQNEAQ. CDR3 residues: CASSFGPTGNQETQYF. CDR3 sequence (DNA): TGTGCCAGCAGCTTCGGTCCGACAGGGAACCAAGAGACCCAGTACTTC.

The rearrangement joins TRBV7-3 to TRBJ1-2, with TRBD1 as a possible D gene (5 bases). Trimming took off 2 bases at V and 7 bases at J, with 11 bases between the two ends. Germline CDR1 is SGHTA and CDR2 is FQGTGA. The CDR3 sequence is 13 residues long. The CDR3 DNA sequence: TGTGCCAGCAGCTTAGGGGCGGAGTCTGGCTACACCTTC. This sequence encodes CASSLGAESGYTF. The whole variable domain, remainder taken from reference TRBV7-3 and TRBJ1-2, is GAGVSQTPSNKVTEKGKYVELRCDPISGHTALYWYRQSLGQGPEFLIYFQGTGAADDSGLPNDRFFAVRPEGSVSTLKIQRTERGDSAVYLCASSLGAESGYTFGSGTRLTVV.

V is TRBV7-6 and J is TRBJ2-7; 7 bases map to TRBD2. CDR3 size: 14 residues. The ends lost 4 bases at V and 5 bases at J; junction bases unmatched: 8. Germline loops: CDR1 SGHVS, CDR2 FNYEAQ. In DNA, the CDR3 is TGTGCCAGCAGCTCCCCTGGACTAGAACACGAGCAGTACTTC. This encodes CASSSPGLEHEQYF.

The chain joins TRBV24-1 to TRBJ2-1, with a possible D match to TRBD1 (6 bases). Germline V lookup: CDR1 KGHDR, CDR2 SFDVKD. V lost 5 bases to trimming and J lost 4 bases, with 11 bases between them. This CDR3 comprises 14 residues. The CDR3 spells CATSVGTPYNEQFF. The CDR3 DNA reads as TGTGCCACCAGTGTCGGGACACCGTACAATGAGCAGTTCTTC.

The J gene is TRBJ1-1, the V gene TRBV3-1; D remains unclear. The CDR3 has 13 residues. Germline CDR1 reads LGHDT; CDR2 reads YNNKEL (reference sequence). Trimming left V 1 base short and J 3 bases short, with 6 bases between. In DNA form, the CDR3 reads TGTGCCAGCAGCCAAGGCCGGGACACTGAAGCTTTCTTT. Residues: CASSQGRDTEAFF. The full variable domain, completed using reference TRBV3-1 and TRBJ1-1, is DTAVSQTPKYLVTQMGNDKSIKCEQNLGHDTMYWYKQDSKKFLKIMFSYNNKELIINETVPNRFSPKSPDKAHLNLHINSLELGDSAVYFCASSQGRDTEAFFGQGTRLTVV.

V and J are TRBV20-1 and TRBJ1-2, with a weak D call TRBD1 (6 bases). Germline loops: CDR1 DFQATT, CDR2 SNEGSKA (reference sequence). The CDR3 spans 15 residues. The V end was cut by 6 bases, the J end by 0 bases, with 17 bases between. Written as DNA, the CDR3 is TGCAGTGCCTGGACAGTCGGGCCCTCTAACTATGGCTACACCTTC. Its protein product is CSAWTVGPSNYGYTF.

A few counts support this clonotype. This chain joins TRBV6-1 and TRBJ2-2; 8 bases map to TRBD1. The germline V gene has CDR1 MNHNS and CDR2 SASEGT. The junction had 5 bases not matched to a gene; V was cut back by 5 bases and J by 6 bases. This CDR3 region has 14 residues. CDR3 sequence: CASSLGDRPGELFF. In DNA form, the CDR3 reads TGTGCCAGCAGTCTCGGGGACAGGCCCGGGGAGCTGTTTTTT.

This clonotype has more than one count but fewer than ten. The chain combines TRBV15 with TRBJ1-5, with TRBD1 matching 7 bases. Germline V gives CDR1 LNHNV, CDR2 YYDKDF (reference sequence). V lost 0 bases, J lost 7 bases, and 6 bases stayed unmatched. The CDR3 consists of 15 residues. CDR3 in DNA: TGTGCCACCAGCAGAGATCTGGACAGGCTACAGCCCCAGCATTTT. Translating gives CATSRDLDRLQPQHF.

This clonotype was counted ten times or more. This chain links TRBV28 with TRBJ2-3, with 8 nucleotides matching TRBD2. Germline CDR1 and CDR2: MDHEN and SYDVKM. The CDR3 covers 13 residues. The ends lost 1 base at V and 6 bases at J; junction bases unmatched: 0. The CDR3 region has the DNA TGTGCCAGCAGTTTATCGGGAGGGGATACGCAGTATTTT. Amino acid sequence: CASSLSGGDTQYF.

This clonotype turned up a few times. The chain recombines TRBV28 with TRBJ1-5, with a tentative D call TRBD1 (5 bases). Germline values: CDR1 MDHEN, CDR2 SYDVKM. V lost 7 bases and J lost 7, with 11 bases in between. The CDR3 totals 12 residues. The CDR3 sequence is CASTGGVQPQHF. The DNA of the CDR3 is TGTGCCAGCACGGGAGGGGTACAGCCCCAGCATTTT. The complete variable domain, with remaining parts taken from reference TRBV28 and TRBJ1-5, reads DVKVTQSSRYLVKRTGEKVFLECVQDMDHENMFWYRQDPGLGLRLIYFSYDVKMKEKGDIPEGYSVSREKKERFSLILESASTNQTSMYLCASTGGVQPQHFGDGTRLSIL.

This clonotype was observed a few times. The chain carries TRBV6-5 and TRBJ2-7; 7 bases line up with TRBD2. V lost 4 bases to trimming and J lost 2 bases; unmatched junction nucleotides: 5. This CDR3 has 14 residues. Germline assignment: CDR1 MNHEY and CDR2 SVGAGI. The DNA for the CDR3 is TGTGCCAGCAGTTCGTACCGGGGGGCCTACGAGCAGTACTTC. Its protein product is CASSSYRGAYEQYF.

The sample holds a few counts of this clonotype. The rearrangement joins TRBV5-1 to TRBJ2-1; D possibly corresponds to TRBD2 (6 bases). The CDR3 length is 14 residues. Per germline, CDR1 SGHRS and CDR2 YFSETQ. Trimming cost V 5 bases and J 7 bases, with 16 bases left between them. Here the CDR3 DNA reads TGCGCCAGCAGTAGACTAGAGGGTGGTAATGAGCAGTTCTTC. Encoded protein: CASSRLEGGNEQFF. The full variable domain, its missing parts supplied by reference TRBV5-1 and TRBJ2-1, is KAGVTQTPRYLIKTRGQQVTLSCSPISGHRSVSWYQQTPGQGLQFLFEYFSETQRNKGNFPGRFSGRQFSNSRSEMNVSTLELGDSALYLCASSRLEGGNEQFFGPGTRLTVL.

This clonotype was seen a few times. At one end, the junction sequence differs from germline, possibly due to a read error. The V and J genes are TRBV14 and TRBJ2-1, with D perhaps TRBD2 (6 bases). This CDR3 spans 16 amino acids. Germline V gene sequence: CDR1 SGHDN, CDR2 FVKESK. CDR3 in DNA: TGTGCCAGCAGCCAACTTGGGACTCGAACCTACATTGAGCAGTTCTTC. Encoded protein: CASSQLGTRTYIEQFF. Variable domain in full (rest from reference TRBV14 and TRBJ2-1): EAGVTQFPSHSVIEKGQTVTLRCDPISGHDNLYWYRRVMGKEIKFLLHFVKESKQDESGMPNNRFLAERTGGTYSTLKVQPAELEDSGVYFCASSQLGTRTYIEQFFGPGTRLTVL.

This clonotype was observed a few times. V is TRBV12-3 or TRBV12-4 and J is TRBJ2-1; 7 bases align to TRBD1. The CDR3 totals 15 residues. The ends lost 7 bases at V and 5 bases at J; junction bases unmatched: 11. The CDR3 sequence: CASTLTRDSNNEQFF. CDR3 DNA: TGTGCCAGCACCCTCACCCGGGACAGCAACAATGAGCAGTTCTTC.

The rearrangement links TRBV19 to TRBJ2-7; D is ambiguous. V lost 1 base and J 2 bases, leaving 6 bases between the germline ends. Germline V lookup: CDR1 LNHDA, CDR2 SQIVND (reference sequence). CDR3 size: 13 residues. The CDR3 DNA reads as TGTGCCAGTAGTATAGGGCACACCTACGAGCAGTACTTC. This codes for CASSIGHTYEQYF.

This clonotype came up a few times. CDR3 DNA: TGCAGTCCGAGAGGGCCCATTTACAATGAGCAGTTCTTC. It yields the protein CSPRGPIYNEQFF. This rearrangement joins TRBV20-1 to TRBJ2-1, with D perhaps matching TRBD2 (5 bases). The V gene's germline CDR1 is DFQATT and CDR2 SNEGSKA (reference sequence). This CDR3 has 13 amino acids. With 8 bases removed from V and 4 bases from J, the gap between germline ends came to 15 bases.

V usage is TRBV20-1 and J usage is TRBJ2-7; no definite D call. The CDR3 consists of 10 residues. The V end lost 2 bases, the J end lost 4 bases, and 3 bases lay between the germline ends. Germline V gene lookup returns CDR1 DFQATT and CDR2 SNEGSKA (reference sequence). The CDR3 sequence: CSARRYEQYF. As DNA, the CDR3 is TGCAGTGCTAGACGTTACGAGCAGTACTTC.